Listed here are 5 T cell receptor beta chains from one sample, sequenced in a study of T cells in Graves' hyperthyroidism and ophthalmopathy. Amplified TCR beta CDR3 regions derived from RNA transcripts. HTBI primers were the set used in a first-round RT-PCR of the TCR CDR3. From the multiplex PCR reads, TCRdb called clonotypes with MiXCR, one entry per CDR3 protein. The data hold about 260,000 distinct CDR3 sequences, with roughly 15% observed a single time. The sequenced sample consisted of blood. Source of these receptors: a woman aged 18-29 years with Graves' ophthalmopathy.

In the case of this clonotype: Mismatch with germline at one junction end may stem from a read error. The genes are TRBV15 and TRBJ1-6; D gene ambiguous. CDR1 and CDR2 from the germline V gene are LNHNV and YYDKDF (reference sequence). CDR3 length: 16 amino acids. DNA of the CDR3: TGTGCCACCAGCAGAGACCAGACTAGCGGGAGTTTCAAGCAGTACTTT. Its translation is CATSRDQTSGSFKQYF.

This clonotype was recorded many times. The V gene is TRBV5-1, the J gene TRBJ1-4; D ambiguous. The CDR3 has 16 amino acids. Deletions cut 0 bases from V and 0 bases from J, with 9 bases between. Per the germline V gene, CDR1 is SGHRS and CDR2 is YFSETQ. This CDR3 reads CASSLGSFATNEKLFF. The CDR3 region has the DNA TGCGCCAGCAGCTTGGGGTCCTTTGCAACTAATGAAAAACTGTTTTTT.

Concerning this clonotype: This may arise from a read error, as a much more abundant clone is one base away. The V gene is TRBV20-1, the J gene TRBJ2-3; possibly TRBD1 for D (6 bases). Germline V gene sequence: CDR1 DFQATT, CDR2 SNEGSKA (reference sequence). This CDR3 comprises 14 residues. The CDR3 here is CGALTQGTADTQYF. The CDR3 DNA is TGCGGTGCGCTCACTCAGGGGACGGCAGATACGCAGTATTTT.

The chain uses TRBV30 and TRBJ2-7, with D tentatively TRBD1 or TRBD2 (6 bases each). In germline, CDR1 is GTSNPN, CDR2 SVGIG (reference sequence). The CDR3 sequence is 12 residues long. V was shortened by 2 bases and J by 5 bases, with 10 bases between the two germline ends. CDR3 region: CAWSKGGHEQYF. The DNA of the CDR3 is TGTGCCTGGAGTAAGGGGGGCCACGAGCAGTACTTC.

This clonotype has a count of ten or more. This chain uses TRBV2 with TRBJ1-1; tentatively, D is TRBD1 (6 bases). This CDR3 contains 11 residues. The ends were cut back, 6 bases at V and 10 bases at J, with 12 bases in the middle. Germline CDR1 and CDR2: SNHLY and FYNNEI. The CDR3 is CASRAGVRAFF. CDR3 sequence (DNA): TGTGCCAGCAGGGCAGGGGTGAGAGCTTTCTTT.